This passage covers 22 T cell receptor beta chains from one sample sequenced in a study of T cell changes during pregnancy in multiple sclerosis. Only in-frame clones appear in the TCRdb table, and some are missing; sequencing was by immunoSEQ multiplex PCR. In the table there are 45,000 to 60,000 clones, roughly 92% of which are singletons. The starting material was CD4+ T cells from peripheral blood mononuclear cells, obtained in the third trimester of pregnancy. The receptors derive from a female donor with multiple sclerosis, enrolled in a pregnancy study.

The genes are TRBV5-1 and TRBJ1-1; D is unresolved. Germline loops: CDR1 SGHRS, CDR2 YFSETQ. The CDR3 runs 13 residues. The V end lost 0 bases, the J end lost 2 bases, and 5 bases lay between the germline ends. The CDR3 DNA is TGCGCCAGCAGCTTGGAAAGCAACACTGAAGCTTTCTTT. Its protein is CASSLESNTEAFF.

The chain is built from TRBV29-1 and TRBJ2-1; no firm D call. The V gene's germline CDR1 is SQVTM and CDR2 ANQGSEA. V lost 4 bases to trimming and J lost 9 bases, with 13 bases between them. The CDR3 is 12 residues long. This chain's CDR3 is CSVGSHRTEQFF. Here the CDR3 DNA reads TGCAGCGTTGGGAGCCACCGTACTGAGCAGTTCTTC.

The chain links TRBV14 to TRBJ2-2; 11 bases agree with TRBD1. The CDR3 length is 18 residues. The junction had 13 bases not matched to a gene; V was cut back by 4 bases and J by 6 bases. CDR1 and CDR2 from the germline V gene are SGHDN and FVKESK. The DNA of the CDR3 is TGTGCCAGCAGCCCTGGGGTATGGACAGGGGGCATGGCCGGGGAGCTGTTTTTT. This encodes CASSPGVWTGGMAGELFF.

The chain couples TRBV5-6 to TRBJ1-6; D unclear. V lost 5 bases, J lost 7 bases, and 19 bases lay in between. CDR1 SGHDT and CDR2 YYEEEE come from the germline V gene. This CDR3 is 16 amino acids long. CDR3 amino acids: CASSSQAGVGNSPLHF. CDR3 in DNA: TGTGCCAGCAGTTCTCAAGCGGGAGTAGGGAATTCACCCCTCCACTTT.

V and J are TRBV27 and TRBJ2-1, with TRBD2 identical over 7 bases. CDR1 and CDR2 from the germline V gene are MNHEY and SMNVEV (reference sequence). This CDR3 contains 14 residues. After removal of 7 bases from V and 7 bases from J, the junction contained 10 bases not matched to a gene. CDR3 protein: CASMGGGPMNEQFF. The CDR3 DNA follows: TGTGCCAGCATGGGGGGAGGGCCTATGAATGAGCAGTTCTTC.

The chain links TRBV28 to TRBJ2-1; 10 nucleotides match TRBD2. V shed 3 bases and J 12 bases; nucleotides not matched to a gene: 8. In germline, CDR1 is MDHEN, CDR2 SYDVKM. The CDR3 extends over 14 amino acids. The CDR3 coding sequence is TGTGCCAGCAGTTTGCTAGCGGGAGCGTCTGGGCAGTTCTTC. This gives the protein CASSLLAGASGQFF. The variable domain in full, completed from reference TRBV28 and TRBJ2-1, reads DVKVTQSSRYLVKRTGEKVFLECVQDMDHENMFWYRQDPGLGLRLIYFSYDVKMKEKGDIPEGYSVSREKKERFSLILESASTNQTSMYLCASSLLAGASGQFFGPGTRLTVL.

As concerns this clone: Distinct nucleotide sequences in the sample also encode this CDR3. The chain is built from TRBV6-6 and TRBJ2-1; 7 bases map to TRBD2. The V gene's germline CDR1 is MNHNY and CDR2 SVGAGI (reference sequence). CDR3 length: 15 residues. V trimming: 5 bases; J trimming: 1 base; junction bases outside the gene matches: 5. The CDR3 bases are TGTGCCAGCAGTCCCGGACTAGGATCCTACAATGAGCAGTTCTTC. Encoded protein: CASSPGLGSYNEQFF.

The V and J genes are TRBV2 and TRBJ2-5; a weak D match, TRBD2 (6 bases). V lost 3 bases and J lost 5, with 16 bases in between. The germline V gene encodes CDR1 SNHLY and CDR2 FYNNEI. The CDR3 has 15 amino acids. CDR3 residues: CASSDGGTQLETQYF. DNA for the CDR3: TGTGCCAGCAGTGATGGGGGGACTCAACTCGAGACCCAGTACTTC.

As regards this clone: Different DNA sequences within this sample yield the same CDR3. This chain connects TRBV5-1 to TRBJ1-3; D remains unclear. V dropped 0 bases and J dropped 3 bases, with 7 bases sitting between them. CDR3 length: 14 residues. CDR1 is SGHRS, CDR2 YFSETQ, per germline. CDR3 bases: TGCGCCAGCAGCTTGGGTACGGTTGGAAACACCATATATTTT. It encodes CASSLGTVGNTIYF.

This chain uses TRBV28 with TRBJ1-4; D is ambiguous. Germline V gene lookup returns CDR1 MDHEN and CDR2 SYDVKM. The CDR3 is made up of 15 amino acids. Trimming removed 5 bases at V and 3 bases at J, with 13 bases between. The CDR3: CASSPALGANEKLFF. The DNA for the CDR3 is TGTGCCAGCAGTCCGGCCTTAGGAGCTAATGAAAAACTGTTTTTT.

The CDR3 spells CASSVATTSILAGRTDTQYF. DNA for the CDR3: TGTGCCAGCAGCGTAGCTACCACTAGTATCCTAGCGGGACGCACAGATACGCAGTATTTT. The chain recombines TRBV9 with TRBJ2-3; TRBD2 aligns across 9 bases. CDR1 and CDR2 from the germline V gene are SGDLS and YYNGEE. V shed 0 bases and J 1 base; nucleotides not matched to a gene: 15. The CDR3 consists of 20 residues.

V usage is TRBV15 and J usage is TRBJ2-5; TRBD2 aligns across 9 bases. The germline V gene has CDR1 LNHNV and CDR2 YYDKDF (reference sequence). Trimming took 5 bases from V and 5 from J; bases not matched to a gene: 6. The CDR3 extends over 14 amino acids. CDR3 nucleotide sequence: TGTGCCACCAGCGGCGGGAGGGCCGGGGAGACCCAGTACTTC. This translates into CATSGGRAGETQYF.

The V gene is TRBV7-9, the J gene TRBJ2-5, with 10 bases aligning to TRBD2. After removal of 2 bases from V and 5 bases from J, the junction contained 5 bases not matched to a gene. The CDR3 has 15 residues. Per germline, CDR1 SEHNR and CDR2 FQNEAQ (reference sequence). This chain's CDR3 is CASSLSGRAEETQYF. The DNA for the CDR3 is TGTGCCAGCAGCTTAAGCGGGAGGGCCGAGGAGACCCAGTACTTC.

The genes are TRBV19 and TRBJ2-5; unclear D gene. V lost 9 bases and J lost 0, with 17 bases in between. Germline assignment: CDR1 LNHDA and CDR2 SQIVND (reference sequence). The CDR3 totals 15 residues. CDR3 amino acids: CASQDGGGHQETQYF. In DNA form, the CDR3 reads TGTGCCAGCCAAGATGGTGGTGGGCACCAAGAGACCCAGTACTTC.

The gene calls are TRBV27 and TRBJ2-7; D is undetermined. CDR3 length: 13 amino acids. The V and J ends lost 2 bases and 0 bases respectively, with 5 bases between them. Germline V gene sequence: CDR1 MNHEY, CDR2 SMNVEV (reference sequence). CDR3 residues: CASSLRASYEQYF. In nucleotides, the CDR3 is TGTGCCAGCAGTTTACGAGCCTCCTACGAGCAGTACTTC.

The chain is built from TRBV28 and TRBJ2-7; D is ambiguous. The CDR3 is 15 amino acids. Deletions cut 6 bases from V and 0 bases from J, with 15 bases between. Per germline, CDR1 MDHEN and CDR2 SYDVKM. CDR3 DNA sequence: TGTGCCAGCAGCCCAATCGTCAGTTTCTCCTACGAGCAGTACTTC. This sequence encodes CASSPIVSFSYEQYF.

This chain joins TRBV18 and TRBJ1-3, with 7 bases matching TRBD1. Per the germline V gene, CDR1 is KGHSH and CDR2 is LQKENI. V dropped 2 bases and J dropped 0; count of bases not matched to a gene: 4. The CDR3 is 16 residues long. CDR3 DNA sequence: TGTGCCAGCTCACCAGCGGGACAGCTCTCTGGAAACACCATATATTTT. It translates to CASSPAGQLSGNTIYF.

V usage is TRBV6-6 and J usage is TRBJ2-5, with TRBD2 matching over 10 bases. There are 16 residues in the CDR3. The V gene end was trimmed by 4 bases and the J gene end by 5 bases; junction bases not matched to a gene: 10. Per germline, CDR1 MNHNY and CDR2 SVGAGI (reference sequence). CDR3 sequence: CASSSGTSVRQETQYF. The CDR3 bases are TGTGCCAGCAGTTCTGGGACTAGCGTTAGGCAGGAGACCCAGTACTTC.

The CDR3 coding sequence is TGTGCCAGCAGCTTCGGAAGCGCGGGCTTAGGGAATGAGCAGTTCTTC. Protein product: CASSFGSAGLGNEQFF. This chain uses TRBV7-6 with TRBJ2-1; maybe TRBD2 (5 bases). The CDR3 contains 16 residues. Germline values: CDR1 SGHVS, CDR2 FNYEAQ. Trimming shortened V by 3 bases and J by 7 bases, and 19 bases separated the two germline ends. Complete variable domain (other parts from reference TRBV7-6 and TRBJ2-1): GAGVSQSPRYKVTKRGQDVALRCDPISGHVSLYWYRQALGQGPEFLTYFNYEAQQDKSGLPNDRFSAERPEGSISTLTIQRTEQRDSAMYRCASSFGSAGLGNEQFFGPGTRLTVL.

This chain connects TRBV4-3 to TRBJ1-4, with a possible D match to TRBD1 (5 bases). The CDR3 loop spans 16 amino acids. Germline V CDR1 and CDR2: LGHNA, YSLEER. V was clipped by 3 bases and J by 0 bases, with 11 bases between them. CDR3 nucleotides: TGCGCCAGCAGCCAGGGGGGGGGTGCAACTAATGAAAAACTGTTTTTT. It is translated as CASSQGGGATNEKLFF.

J is TRBJ2-7 and V is TRBV10-3; TRBD2 aligns across 8 bases. The CDR3 is 15 amino acids. The trim removed 4 bases at V and 5 bases at J, leaving 10 bases unmatched. CDR1 and CDR2 (germline): ENHRY, SYGVKD. The chain's CDR3 is CAISAGGTGLNEQYF. In nucleotides, the CDR3 is TGTGCCATCAGTGCGGGGGGGACCGGCTTGAACGAGCAGTACTTC.

The chain uses TRBV19 and TRBJ2-7, with 9 bases that match TRBD2. CDR3 length: 13 amino acids. The junction had 1 base not matched to a gene; V was cut back by 2 bases and J by 5 bases. Germline V lookup: CDR1 LNHDA, CDR2 SQIVND (reference sequence). The CDR3 loop is CASSIPSGNEQYF. DNA for the CDR3: TGTGCCAGTAGTATACCTAGCGGGAACGAGCAGTACTTC.